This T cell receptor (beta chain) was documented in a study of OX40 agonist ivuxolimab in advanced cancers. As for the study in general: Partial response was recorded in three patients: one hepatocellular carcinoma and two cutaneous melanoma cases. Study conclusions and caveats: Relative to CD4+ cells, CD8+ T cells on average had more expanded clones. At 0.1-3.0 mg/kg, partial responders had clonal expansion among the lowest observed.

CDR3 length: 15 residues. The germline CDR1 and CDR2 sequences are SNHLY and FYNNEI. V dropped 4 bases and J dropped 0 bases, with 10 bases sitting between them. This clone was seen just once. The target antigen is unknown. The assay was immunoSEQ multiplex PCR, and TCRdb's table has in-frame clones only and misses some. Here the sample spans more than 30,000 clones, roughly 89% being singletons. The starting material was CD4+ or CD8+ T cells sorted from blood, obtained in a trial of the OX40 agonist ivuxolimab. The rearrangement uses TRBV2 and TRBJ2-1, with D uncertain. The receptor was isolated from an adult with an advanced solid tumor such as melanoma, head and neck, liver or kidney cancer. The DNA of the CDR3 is TGTGCCAGCAGTGCGCGAGGAAGCTCCTACAATGAGCAGTTCTTC. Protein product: CASSARGSSYNEQFF. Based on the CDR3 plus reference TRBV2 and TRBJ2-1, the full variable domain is EPEVTQTPSHQVTQMGQEVILRCVPISNHLYFYWYRQILGQKVEFLVSFYNNEISEKSEIFDDQFSVERPDGSNFTLKIRSTKLEDSAMYFCASSARGSSYNEQFFGPGTRLTVL.